Below are 11 T cell receptor beta chains sequenced from a single sample in a study of T cell changes during pregnancy in multiple sclerosis. The protocol was immunoSEQ multiplex PCR, while the TCRdb copy is restricted to in-frame clones and leaves out a portion. The data show tens of thousands of clones, 85% to 95% seen once. Specimen: CD4+ T cells from peripheral blood mononuclear cells, collected in the second trimester of pregnancy. All receptors derive from a female donor with multiple sclerosis, enrolled in a pregnancy study.

CDR3 residues: CASSDWTGPSYEQYF. CDR3 bases: TGTGCCAGCAGTGACTGGACAGGGCCCTCCTACGAGCAGTACTTC. The gene calls are TRBV6-4 and TRBJ2-7; 8 nucleotides align to TRBD1. The ends lost 1 base at V and 0 bases at J; junction bases unmatched: 2. Germline CDR1 MRHNA, CDR2 SNTAGT. The CDR3 totals 15 residues.

V is TRBV4-1 and J is TRBJ2-1; weak D call: TRBD1 (5 bases). The CDR3 runs to 17 residues. CDR1 and CDR2 (germline): MGHRA, YSYEKL. Between the trimmed V and J ends, which lost 0 bases and 6 bases, there was a span of 18 bases. This CDR3 is CASSQDVATIRGNEQFF. The CDR3 region has the DNA TGCGCCAGCAGCCAAGACGTTGCCACCATAAGGGGCAATGAGCAGTTCTTC.

This clone has only one observation. This rearrangement joins TRBV9 to TRBJ1-1, with TRBD1 matching over 9 bases. The ends lost 3 bases at V and 2 bases at J; junction bases unmatched: 11. CDR1 is SGDLS and CDR2 is YYNGEE in the germline V gene. CDR3 length equals 17 residues. The CDR3 spells CASSEGTGRSFNTEAFF. For the CDR3, the DNA is TGTGCCAGCAGCGAGGGGACAGGGCGGTCCTTTAACACTGAAGCTTTCTTT.

A single count supports this clone. The CDR3 DNA reads TGTGCCAGCTCACCCATTGGACAGCAGCAGTACTTC. Translating it yields CASSPIGQQQYF. This chain connects TRBV18 to TRBJ2-7; a possible D gene is TRBD1 (6 bases). The CDR3 totals 12 residues. Germline V lookup: CDR1 KGHSH, CDR2 LQKENI. V shed 3 bases and J shed 8 bases, with 11 bases lying between them. The variable domain in full, completed from reference TRBV18 and TRBJ2-7, reads NAGVMQNPRHLVRRRGQEARLRCSPMKGHSHVYWYRQLPEEGLKFMVYLQKENIIDESGMPKERFSAEFPKEGPSILRIQQVVRGDSAAYFCASSPIGQQQYFGPGTRLTVT.

This chain uses TRBV2 with TRBJ1-4; no reliable D call. This CDR3 comprises 15 residues. CDR1 is SNHLY, CDR2 FYNNEI, per germline. Trimming removed 7 bases at V and 0 bases at J, with 12 bases between. The CDR3 DNA is TGTGCCAGCATACGTCAACTTGCAACTAATGAAAAACTGTTTTTT. Translated: CASIRQLATNEKLFF.

The CDR3, as DNA: TGTGCCAGCAGTGACCGGGACAGGGGTTTTGCTGAAGCTTTCTTT. This translates into CASSDRDRGFAEAFF. The chain uses TRBV2 and TRBJ1-1; TRBD1 aligns across 10 bases. The CDR3 is made up of 15 amino acids. The ends lost 3 bases at V and 6 bases at J; junction bases unmatched: 7. The V gene's germline CDR1 is SNHLY and CDR2 FYNNEI.

CDR3 bases: TGTGCCAGCAGCCATCTCAGGGGAACTGAAGCTTTCTTT. It specifies CASSHLRGTEAFF. The chain links TRBV4-2 to TRBJ1-1; D possibly corresponds to TRBD1 (6 bases). The V gene's germline CDR1 is LGHNA and CDR2 YNFKEQ. This CDR3 contains 13 residues. V lost 3 bases and J lost 5, with 10 bases in between.

The chain employs TRBV7-9 and TRBJ2-3; TRBD2 agrees at 12 bases. Germline assignment: CDR1 SEHNR and CDR2 FQNEAQ (reference sequence). This CDR3 has 17 amino acids. V gave up 1 base and J gave up 1 base; unmatched junction bases: 3. This CDR3 is CASSLGGLAGRTDTQYF. CDR3 coding DNA: TGTGCCAGCAGCTTAGGGGGACTAGCGGGTCGCACAGATACGCAGTATTTT.

The rearrangement uses TRBV5-4 and TRBJ1-2; D perhaps matches TRBD1 (6 bases). This CDR3 has 14 amino acids. V was trimmed by 0 bases and J by 2 bases, leaving 8 bases between them. Germline CDR1 is SGHNT and CDR2 is YYREEE (reference sequence). CDR3 sequence (DNA): TGTGCCAGCAGCTTGGCCGGACAGAACTATGGCTACACCTTC. Amino acids: CASSLAGQNYGYTF.

The genes are TRBV5-1 and TRBJ2-2; D may be TRBD1 (6 bases). V lost 9 bases, J lost 6 bases, and 24 bases lay in between. The CDR3 covers 16 residues. CDR1 is SGHRS, CDR2 YFSETQ, per germline. The chain's CDR3 is CAIVSGRGSESGELFF. The CDR3 nucleotides read TGCGCCATCGTCTCTGGTAGGGGGTCGGAGTCCGGGGAGCTGTTTTTT.

This chain uses TRBV27 with TRBJ1-4, with 7 nucleotides matching TRBD1. CDR3 size: 14 residues. After removal of 8 bases from V and 0 bases from J, the junction contained 3 bases not matched to a gene. From germline, CDR1 is MNHEY and CDR2 SMNVEV (reference sequence). CDR3 sequence: CASGGTATNEKLFF. The DNA for the CDR3 is TGTGCCAGCGGGGGGACAGCAACTAATGAAAAACTGTTTTTT.